The present T cell receptor beta chain was sequenced within a study of identical twins (dated by TCRdb to 2016 to 2017). Context from the whole study: TCR alpha and beta repertoires from monozygotic twins, unrelated adults of various ages and cord blood were deep-sequenced to test whether fetal clonotypes persist. To rule out contamination, the twin experiments were replicated at different times with different library preparation protocols. Overall results and qualifications from the work: Because the same donors could not be followed over many years, conclusions were based on cross-sectional statistical analysis. Abundant cord blood beta clonotypes carried fewer insertions; young adult naive repertoires showed a weaker similar trend, while memory repertoires showed none. Recombination models systematically underestimated out-of-frame TCR alpha sharing in monozygotic twins but agreed with sharing between unrelated individuals. A weaker excess of twin sharing was found in beta out-of-frame sequences because the signal-to-noise ratio was lowered by fewer shared sequences. Invariant T cells such as MAIT and iNKT could partly confound zero-insertion analyses, although diverse VJ usage argued against such confounding for most clonotypes. Compared with coincidental sharing between unrelated individuals, out-of-frame TCR alpha sequences shared between twins showed an excess of sequences with low generation probability.

The protocol used for the library was 5' RACE. These reads were obtained on an Illumina HiSeq 2000. A universal primer binding site was introduced by template switching, and a unique molecular identifier was present in the final cDNA, enabling accurate counting of TCR cDNA molecules. Specific primers in the conserved constant-segment region were used to synthesize first-strand cDNA for TCR alpha and beta chains. To control for contamination, each cDNA library was double barcoded with a SMART-Mk sample barcode plus Illumina barcodes. TruSeq adapter sequences along with Illumina sample barcodes were introduced in two successive PCR steps. The Illumina HiSeq platform was used with custom primers to sequence TCR alpha and beta cDNA libraries. Regarding the original processing steps: MiGEC was used to process raw reads and extract unique molecular identifiers, and MiXCR was used to find CDR3 positions. Recombination models were inferred per individual with the repgenHMM and IGoR tools using an EM algorithm. The tcR package in R was used for shared clonotype analysis, with sharing normalized by the product of cloneset sizes. To study raw recombination free of thymic and clonal selection effects, out-of-frame nonproductive sequences were analyzed. TCRdb reworked the public reads: Q25 trimming with fastp, MiXCR clone assembly, productive beta chains retained. Each entry merges the rows of one CDR3 protein and shows their most common DNA and genes. The V and J calls follow TCRdb's processing rather than the paper's. This sample has 1.5 million to 2 million distinct CDR3 sequences in its table, and 32% of those were observed once. The ten largest account for more than 0.25% of the sample.

Every donor was a healthy Caucasian. This clonotype was seen a handful of times. Its specific antigen is unknown. No per-base quality is available; no much larger clone lies one base away. The CDR3 runs 14 amino acids, cysteine and phenylalanine included. This entry keeps only the CDR3 DNA: 42 bases, framed from base 1. For CDR1 and CDR2, the germline V gene lists SGHRS and YFSETQ. The V end loses 0 bases and the J end loses 3 bases, and a stretch of 9 bases separates them. Sequencing input: cord blood. This clonotype originated in a newborn girl in good health. Recombination linked TRBV5-1 to TRBJ1-1; matching of 6 bases hints at TRBD1 as the D gene. The DNA sequence reads TGCGCCAGCAGCTTGGGGGACACCCACACTGAAGCTTTCTTT. It specifies CASSLGDTHTEAFF.